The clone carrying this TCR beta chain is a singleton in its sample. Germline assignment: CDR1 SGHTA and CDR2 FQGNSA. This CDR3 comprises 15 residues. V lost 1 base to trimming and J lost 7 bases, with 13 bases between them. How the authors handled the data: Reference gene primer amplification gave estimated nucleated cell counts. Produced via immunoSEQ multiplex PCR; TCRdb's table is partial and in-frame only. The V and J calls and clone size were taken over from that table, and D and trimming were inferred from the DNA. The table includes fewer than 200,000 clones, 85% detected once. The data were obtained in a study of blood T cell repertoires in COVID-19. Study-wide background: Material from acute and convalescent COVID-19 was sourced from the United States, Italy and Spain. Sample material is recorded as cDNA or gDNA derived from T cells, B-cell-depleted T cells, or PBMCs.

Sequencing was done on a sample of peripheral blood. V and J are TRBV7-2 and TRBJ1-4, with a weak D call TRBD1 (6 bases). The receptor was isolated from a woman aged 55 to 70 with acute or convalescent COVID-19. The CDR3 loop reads CASSLVREGGEKLFF. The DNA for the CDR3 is TGTGCCAGCAGCTTAGTCAGGGAGGGGGGTGAAAAACTGTTTTTT. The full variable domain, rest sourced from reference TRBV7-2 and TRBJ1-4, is GAGVSQSPSNKVTEKGKDVELRCDPISGHTALYWYRQSLGQGLEFLIYFQGNSAPDKSGLPSDRFSAERTGGSVSTLTIQRTQQEDSAVYLCASSLVREGGEKLFFGSGTQLSVL.